The clone carrying this T cell receptor beta chain was observed a single time. The antigen is not known. CD4+ T cell isolation took place after less than 13 days of culture. Documented for the person is a PCR-confirmed SARS-CoV-2 infection occurring between March and December 2020. Participants completed two doses of the BNT162b2 or mRNA-1273 vaccine. Fresh IL-2-containing medium replaced half the medium on days 3 and 7. This sample stems from a study of vaccination effects on CD4 cells after COVID-19. The wider study: After expansion with viral peptide pools in the ViraFEST assay, antigen-specific CD4+ T cells were sequenced. A few convalescent patients were sampled both early and late post-vaccination.

Sequencing used immunoSEQ multiplex PCR; TCRdb keeps in-frame clones, though not all of them. This sample has 40,000 to 45,000 clones, with 76% found just once. CDR3 length: 13 amino acids. Germline V gene sequence: CDR1 DFQATT, CDR2 SNEGSKA (reference sequence). The ends were cut back, 3 bases at V and 1 base at J, with 9 bases in the middle. Overall study results and limits: Spike-reactive clones present post-vaccine in convalescents were predominantly new vaccine-induced clones.

The sequence came from a human donor who had a prior SARS-CoV-2 infection. The rearrangement links TRBV20-1 to TRBJ1-1, with D unclear. The input for sequencing was CD4+ T cells from PBMCs cultured without peptide, taken after COVID-19 vaccination. This CDR3 is CSASPDKNTEAFF. CDR3 DNA: TGCAGTGCTAGTCCCGACAAGAACACTGAAGCTTTCTTT.